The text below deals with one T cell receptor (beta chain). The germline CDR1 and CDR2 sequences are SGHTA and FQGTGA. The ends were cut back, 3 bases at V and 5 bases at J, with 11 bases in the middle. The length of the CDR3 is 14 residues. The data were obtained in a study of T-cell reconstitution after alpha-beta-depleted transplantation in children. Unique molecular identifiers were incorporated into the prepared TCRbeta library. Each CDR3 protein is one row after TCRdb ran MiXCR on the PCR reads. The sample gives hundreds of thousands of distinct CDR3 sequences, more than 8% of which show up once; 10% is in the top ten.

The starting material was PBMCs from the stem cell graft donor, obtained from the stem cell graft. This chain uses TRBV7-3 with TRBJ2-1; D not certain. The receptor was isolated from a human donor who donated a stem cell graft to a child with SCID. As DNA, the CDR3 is TGTGCCAGCAGCTTCCTATCCGATGACAATGAGCAGTTCTTC. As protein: CASSFLSDDNEQFF.